Listed here are 28 T cell receptor beta chains from one sample, sequenced in a study of blood T cell repertoires in COVID-19. TCRdb's copy holds only in-frame clones and misses some; the assay was immunoSEQ multiplex PCR. This table has over 120,000 clones, approximately 80% appearing once. Specimen: peripheral blood. These receptors all stem from a woman aged 80 or older with acute or convalescent COVID-19.

J is TRBJ2-7 and V is TRBV12-3 or TRBV12-4; D is ambiguous. V lost 10 bases to trimming and J lost 2 bases, with 15 bases between them. CDR3 size: 13 residues. CDR3 region: CATSVQLPYEQYF. The DNA for the CDR3 is TGTGCCACCTCGGTGCAATTACCCTACGAGCAGTACTTC.

The rearrangement joins TRBV4-1 to TRBJ1-5; D is possibly TRBD1 (5 bases). The CDR3 spans 16 residues. Germline CDR1 is MGHRA and CDR2 is YSYEKL. Trimming left V 0 bases short and J 7 bases short, with 16 bases between. The CDR3 nucleotides read TGCGCCAGCAGCCAAGAGCAGGGCCTGGAAGGACAGCCCCAGCATTTT. Translated: CASSQEQGLEGQPQHF.

The J gene is TRBJ2-3, the V gene TRBV5-1, with a weak D call TRBD2 (5 bases). V lost 2 bases to trimming and J lost 6 bases, with 10 bases between them. The CDR3 is made up of 13 amino acids. Germline assignment: CDR1 SGHRS and CDR2 YFSETQ. In nucleotides, the CDR3 is TGCGCCAGCAGCTTAGCCGGGGAGGATACGCAGTATTTT. It codes for CASSLAGEDTQYF.

V and J are TRBV19 and TRBJ1-5; 10 bases agree with TRBD1. The germline V gene encodes CDR1 LNHDA and CDR2 SQIVND (reference sequence). The CDR3 loop spans 17 amino acids. V shed 4 bases and J 5 bases; nucleotides not matched to a gene: 11. The CDR3 region is CASSTLTGGGGYQPQHF. The CDR3 DNA sequence: TGTGCCAGTAGTACGTTGACAGGGGGCGGTGGATATCAGCCCCAGCATTTT.

V and J are TRBV10-2 and TRBJ1-1; 7 positions agree with TRBD1. This CDR3 has 15 amino acids. The germline CDR1 and CDR2 sequences are WSHSY and SAAADI. Unmatched junction bases numbered 7, after V lost 5 bases and J lost 1 base. In DNA form, the CDR3 reads TGCGCCAGCAGTCGCACAGGGGCGACGAACACTGAAGCTTTCTTT. Protein product: CASSRTGATNTEAFF.

The CDR3 loop reads CASSPQGPQTGELFF. The CDR3, as DNA: TGTGCCAGCAGCCCCCAGGGGCCTCAAACCGGGGAGCTGTTTTTT. The rearrangement uses TRBV5-4 and TRBJ2-2; D is possibly TRBD1 (6 bases). From germline, CDR1 is SGHNT and CDR2 YYREEE (reference sequence). V lost 4 bases and J 5 bases, leaving 15 bases between the germline ends. The CDR3 is 15 residues long.

This clone occurred a few times. An end of the junction does not agree with germline; a read error may underlie this. For the CDR3, the DNA is TGTGCTAGCAGCACGGGACAGGGGTGGACCGGGGAGCTGTTTTTT. This translates into CASSTGQGWTGELFF. The J gene is TRBJ2-2, the V gene TRBV7-7; 10 bases are a match to TRBD1. This CDR3 contains 15 residues. Germline CDR1 is SSHAT and CDR2 is FNYEAQ (reference sequence).

This clone was counted between two and nine times. V usage is TRBV7-6 and J usage is TRBJ2-7, with 8 bases matching TRBD2. The CDR3 is made up of 17 amino acids. V lost 3 bases, J lost 3 bases, and 13 bases stayed unmatched. The germline V gene encodes CDR1 SGHVS and CDR2 FNYEAQ. The CDR3 sequence: CASSFLAGPIGGYEQYF. CDR3 sequence (DNA): TGTGCCAGCAGCTTCCTAGCGGGTCCCATCGGGGGCTACGAGCAGTACTTC.

The rearrangement uses TRBV19 and TRBJ2-2; TRBD2 aligns across 7 bases. The CDR3 contains 16 residues. In germline, CDR1 is LNHDA, CDR2 SQIVND (reference sequence). V lost 3 bases to trimming and J lost 1 base; unmatched junction nucleotides: 5. This chain's CDR3 is CASSMSAGVNTGELFF. The CDR3 DNA is TGTGCCAGTAGTATGTCGGCGGGGGTGAACACCGGGGAGCTGTTTTTT. Full variable domain (rest looked up from reference TRBV19 and TRBJ2-2): DGGITQSPKYLFRKEGQNVTLSCEQNLNHDAMYWYRQDPGQGLRLIYYSQIVNDFQKGDIAEGYSVSREKKESFPLTVTSAQKNPTAFYLCASSMSAGVNTGELFFGEGSRLTVL.

This chain connects TRBV2 to TRBJ1-1; 9 bases match TRBD1. Germline assignment: CDR1 SNHLY and CDR2 FYNNEI. This CDR3 spans 14 amino acids. V was pared by 7 bases and J by 5 bases, with 8 bases of the junction left unmatched. CDR3 protein: CASTESGTGTEAFF. In nucleotides, the CDR3 is TGTGCCAGCACCGAATCAGGGACAGGGACTGAAGCTTTCTTT.

The CDR3 nucleotides read TGTGCCAGCAGTGAACAGGGAAACACCATATATTTT. Residues: CASSEQGNTIYF. This chain links TRBV2 with TRBJ1-3; no clear D gene. The CDR3 spans 12 residues. Trimming cost V 2 bases and J 4 bases, with 3 bases left between them. Per germline, CDR1 SNHLY and CDR2 FYNNEI.

This clone has more than one count but fewer than ten. V and J are TRBV29-1 and TRBJ1-3; 10 nucleotides agree with TRBD1. J lost 5 bases, V lost 2 bases, and 6 bases had no gene match. From germline, CDR1 is SQVTM and CDR2 ANQGSEA. The CDR3 sequence is 15 residues long. CDR3 region: CSVEHRQGARNTIYF. CDR3 nucleotides: TGCAGCGTTGAACACCGACAGGGGGCTAGAAACACCATATATTTT.

This chain links TRBV5-5 with TRBJ2-5; 10 bases line up with TRBD1. Germline V gives CDR1 SGHKS, CDR2 YYEKEE (reference sequence). This CDR3 has 15 amino acids. V lost 7 bases, J lost 6 bases, and 12 bases stayed unmatched. CDR3 loop: CASVRQGAPSQTQYF. The CDR3 nucleotides are TGTGCCAGCGTGCGACAGGGGGCCCCCAGCCAGACCCAGTACTTC.

V usage is TRBV6-5 and J usage is TRBJ1-1; possibly TRBD1 for D (5 bases). The CDR3 covers 15 residues. Trimming shortened V by 2 bases and J by 2 bases, and 12 bases separated the two germline ends. Germline CDR1 and CDR2: MNHEY and SVGAGI. The CDR3 sequence is CASSYRQTSNTEAFF. CDR3 nucleotide sequence: TGTGCCAGCAGTTACAGACAGACTTCAAACACTGAAGCTTTCTTT.

About this clone: Other DNA sequences in the sample encode the same CDR3. This rearrangement joins TRBV12-3 or TRBV12-4 to TRBJ2-5; 7 bases fit TRBD1. This CDR3 has 13 residues. V trimming: 7 bases; J trimming: 2 bases; junction bases outside the gene matches: 4. The CDR3 DNA reads as TGTGCCAGCATCTTGACAGGGCAAGAGACCCAGTACTTC. It translates to CASILTGQETQYF.

This clone has just one count. The chain couples TRBV7-9 to TRBJ2-3, with 8 bases aligning to TRBD1. The junction had 4 bases not matched to a gene; V was cut back by 4 bases and J by 1 base. Germline V gene data show CDR1 as SEHNR and CDR2 as FQNEAQ (reference sequence). The CDR3 has 15 residues. CDR3 coding DNA: TGTGCCAGCAGCTCCTCGACAGGGGGCACAGATACGCAGTATTTT. Translating it yields CASSSSTGGTDTQYF.

V gene TRBV3-1 (or the pseudogene TRBV3-2) combines with J gene TRBJ2-2; 9 bases align to TRBD2. With 7 bases clipped from V and 7 bases from J, the junction kept 10 bases outside the gene matches. The CDR3 sequence is 15 residues long. CDR1 LGHDT and CDR2 YNNKEL come from the germline V gene (reference sequence). For the CDR3, the DNA is TGTGCCAGCATGATTGGCGGGGGGGCCGTCGGGGAGCTGTTTTTT. Its translation is CASMIGGGAVGELFF.

As to this clone: The germline gene is not matched at one end of the junction; a read error may be the cause. The chain carries TRBV7-7 and TRBJ2-2; possibly TRBD1 for D (6 bases). Per germline, CDR1 SSHAT and CDR2 FNYEAQ (reference sequence). The CDR3 sequence is 15 residues long. CDR3 in amino acids: CASSLDRPNTGELFF. Here the CDR3 DNA reads TGTGCTAGCAGCTTAGACAGGCCAAACACCGGGGAGCTGTTTTTT.

The V and J genes are TRBV2 and TRBJ2-2; the match to TRBD2 covers 9 bases. J lost 3 bases, V lost 8 bases, and 10 bases had no gene match. Looked up from germline, CDR1 is SNHLY and CDR2 is FYNNEI. This CDR3 region has 16 residues. The CDR3 region has the DNA TGTGCCAGCCTCCGGGGTGCGGGGGGGTACACCGGGGAGCTGTTTTTT. It yields the protein CASLRGAGGYTGELFF.

The chain employs TRBV7-9 and TRBJ1-2; a weak D match, TRBD1 (6 bases). The germline CDR1 and CDR2 sequences are SEHNR and FQNEAQ (reference sequence). The CDR3 is made up of 15 amino acids. The germline V and J ends were trimmed by 0 bases and 1 base, with 9 bases remaining between them. Here the CDR3 DNA reads TGTGCCAGCAGCTTAGCGGGGGCGATTAACTATGGCTACACCTTC. This encodes CASSLAGAINYGYTF.

V usage is TRBV6-5 and J usage is TRBJ2-2, with TRBD1 matching over 10 bases. There are 14 residues in the CDR3. J gave up 4 bases and V 6 bases, and 2 bases lay outside the gene matches. CDR1 and CDR2 from the germline V gene are MNHEY and SVGAGI. The CDR3 DNA reads TGTGCCAGCAGGGGACAGGGGAGCACCGGGGAGCTGTTTTTT. This gives the protein CASRGQGSTGELFF.

V is TRBV7-3 and J is TRBJ1-2; tentatively, D is TRBD1 (6 bases). The V end lost 5 bases, the J end lost 2 bases, and 9 bases lay between the germline ends. The CDR3 contains 13 residues. Germline V gene data show CDR1 as SGHTA and CDR2 as FQGTGA. CDR3 residues: CASSRDTNYGYTF. In DNA, the CDR3 is TGTGCCAGCAGCCGGGACACCAACTATGGCTACACCTTC.

The chain combines TRBV7-3 with TRBJ2-1, with 10 nucleotides matching TRBD2. This CDR3 spans 16 amino acids. The V gene's germline CDR1 is SGHTA and CDR2 FQGTGA. J lost 0 bases, V lost 5 bases, and 4 bases had no gene match. CDR3 loop: CASSPSGGGSYNEQFF. CDR3 bases: TGTGCCAGCAGCCCTAGCGGGGGTGGCTCCTACAATGAGCAGTTCTTC.

This clone was seen only once. The chain uses TRBV7-3 and TRBJ2-2; 7 bases line up with TRBD2. Trimming took 4 bases from V and 0 from J; bases not matched to a gene: 14. The germline CDR1 and CDR2 sequences are SGHTA and FQGTGA. CDR3 size: 19 residues. CDR3 loop: CASSSTGAGRGANTGELFF. CDR3 DNA: TGTGCCAGCAGCTCCACGGGAGCGGGGCGGGGCGCGAACACCGGGGAGCTGTTTTTT.

The V and J genes are TRBV7-2 and TRBJ2-1, with a tentative D call TRBD1 (6 bases). Germline V gene lookup returns CDR1 SGHTA and CDR2 FQGNSA. CDR3 size: 15 residues. Trimming shortened V by 5 bases and J by 4 bases, and 15 bases separated the two germline ends. The CDR3 protein is CASSQDSKRYNEQFF. CDR3 sequence (DNA): TGTGCCAGCAGCCAGGACAGTAAGAGGTACAATGAGCAGTTCTTC.

The CDR3 bases are TGTGCCAGCAGCGTAGGAACTCTCGGAGGAGAGACCCAGTACTTC. Protein: CASSVGTLGGETQYF. V gene TRBV9 combines with J gene TRBJ2-5; D possibly corresponds to TRBD2 (5 bases). Per germline, CDR1 SGDLS and CDR2 YYNGEE. Trimming left V 0 bases short and J 4 bases short, with 13 bases between. The CDR3 is made up of 15 amino acids. The variable domain in full, with the rest retrieved from reference TRBV9 and TRBJ2-5, is DSGVTQTPKHLITATGQRVTLRCSPRSGDLSVYWYQQSLDQGLQFLIQYYNGEERAKGNILERFSAQQFPDLHSELNLSSLELGDSALYFCASSVGTLGGETQYFGPGTRLLVL.

The chain carries TRBV19 and TRBJ2-1, with 7 bases fitting TRBD1. The germline CDR1 and CDR2 sequences are LNHDA and SQIVND (reference sequence). Unmatched junction bases numbered 8, after V lost 4 bases and J lost 5 bases. The CDR3 is 15 amino acids. CDR3 loop: CASSRQGNMNNEQFF. The DNA of the CDR3 is TGTGCCAGTAGTAGACAGGGTAATATGAACAATGAGCAGTTCTTC.

The genes are TRBV4-2 and TRBJ1-1, with a tentative D call TRBD1 (6 bases). Germline CDR1 reads LGHNA; CDR2 reads YNFKEQ. The CDR3 consists of 15 residues. The V and J ends lost 1 base and 8 bases respectively, with 17 bases between them. The CDR3 sequence is CASSQGRGGAEEAFF. CDR3 coding DNA: TGTGCCAGCAGCCAAGGTAGGGGGGGGGCCGAGGAAGCTTTCTTT.